This TCR beta chain derives from a study of shared clonotypes between healthy human individuals. Study-wide results and caveats: Expectations were that clonotype sharing among donors would be affected by sequencing depth. The study sampled only blood, and tissue repertoires likely differ.

Comment on this clone: No antigen is known for it.

Each cell subset's genomic DNA was divided evenly among several immunoSEQ plates. Method: immunoSEQ multiplex PCR; TCRdb's copy keeps in-frame clones and lacks some. The table has about 470,000 clones, 70% to 80% seen once. Trimming cost V 0 bases and J 2 bases, with 8 bases left between them. Germline CDR1 and CDR2: SGHDT and YYEEEE. This CDR3 is built from 14 residues. Sequencing was performed on PBMCs. This rearrangement joins TRBV5-6 to TRBJ2-5, with D perhaps matching TRBD2 (5 bases). The TCR originated in a woman aged 40 to 49 in good health. Some clones in this sample may be carry-over from other donors' samples. CDR3 DNA: TGTGCCAGCAGCTTGGGTACTAGACAAGAGACCCAGTACTTC. Its translation: CASSLGTRQETQYF.